One sample yielded the 20 T cell receptor beta chains listed below, sequenced in a study of blood T cell repertoires in COVID-19. Some clones are missing from TCRdb's copy, which holds only in-frame ones; the method was immunoSEQ multiplex PCR. The table has under 90,000 clones, around nine tenths seen once. Sequenced material: peripheral blood. These receptors all stem from a man in his fifties or sixties with acute or convalescent COVID-19.

V is TRBV6-2 or TRBV6-3 and J is TRBJ2-7; 7 bases are a match to TRBD1. This CDR3 region has 17 residues. Germline loops: CDR1 MNHEY, CDR2 SVGEGT. V was pared by 0 bases and J by 5 bases, with 13 bases of the junction left unmatched. CDR3 in amino acids: CASSYSGPGTVRHEQYF. CDR3 sequence (DNA): TGTGCCAGCAGTTACTCAGGGCCTGGGACAGTAAGGCACGAGCAGTACTTC.

This chain uses TRBV7-2 with TRBJ2-1; 9 bases line up with TRBD2. Germline assignment: CDR1 SGHTA and CDR2 FQGNSA. This CDR3 is built from 15 residues. The junction had 5 bases not matched to a gene; V was cut back by 3 bases and J by 5 bases. The CDR3 loop is CASSLGGGADNEQFF. The DNA for the CDR3 is TGTGCCAGCAGCTTGGGCGGGGGGGCTGACAATGAGCAGTTCTTC.

J is TRBJ2-3 and V is TRBV5-4; 8 bases fit TRBD1. V was pared by 7 bases and J by 3 bases, with 10 bases of the junction left unmatched. The CDR3 totals 15 residues. Per the germline V gene, CDR1 is SGHNT and CDR2 is YYREEE (reference sequence). CDR3 nucleotide sequence: TGTGCCAGCTCTTCGAGGACAGGGAGTACAGATACGCAGTATTTT. As protein: CASSSRTGSTDTQYF.

The J gene is TRBJ1-4, the V gene TRBV19, with 7 bases fitting TRBD1. Unmatched junction bases numbered 7, after V lost 1 base and J lost 5 bases. Looked up from germline, CDR1 is LNHDA and CDR2 is SQIVND (reference sequence). This CDR3 is 16 amino acids long. The CDR3 spells CASSIGPGQRNEKLFF. CDR3 in DNA: TGTGCCAGTAGTATAGGCCCGGGACAGAGGAATGAAAAACTGTTTTTT.

This chain connects TRBV7-2 to TRBJ2-7; 9 bases fit TRBD1. CDR1 is SGHTA and CDR2 is FQGNSA in the germline V gene. J lost 3 bases, V lost 6 bases, and 9 bases had no gene match. The length of the CDR3 is 15 residues. CDR3 sequence reads: CASSPGTGTFYEQYF. CDR3 nucleotide sequence: TGTGCCAGCAGTCCTGGGACAGGGACGTTCTACGAGCAGTACTTC.

The rearrangement joins TRBV29-1 to TRBJ1-4; D is possibly TRBD1 (5 bases). The CDR3 runs to 13 residues. Between the trimmed V and J ends, which lost 4 bases and 7 bases, there was a span of 13 bases. Germline CDR1 is SQVTM and CDR2 is ANQGSEA. CDR3 in amino acids: CSVAQARSEKLFF. As DNA, the CDR3 is TGCAGCGTTGCACAGGCCCGTAGTGAAAAACTGTTTTTT. Drawing the rest from reference TRBV29-1 and TRBJ1-4, the complete variable domain is SAVISQKPSRDICQRGTSLTIQCQVDSQVTMMFWYRQQPGQSLTLIATANQGSEATYESGFVIDKFPISRPNLTFSTLTVSNMSPEDSSIYLCSVAQARSEKLFFGSGTQLSVL.

The gene calls are TRBV7-2 and TRBJ1-1; 8 nucleotides line up with TRBD1. The length of the CDR3 is 19 residues. V gave up 5 bases and J gave up 4 bases; unmatched junction bases: 21. Germline CDR1 SGHTA, CDR2 FQGNSA. The CDR3 protein is CASSTSRQGLVLQGTEAFF. CDR3 bases: TGTGCCAGCAGCACAAGCCGACAGGGGCTTGTGTTGCAGGGCACTGAAGCTTTCTTT.

J is TRBJ2-1 and V is TRBV2, with 15 bases lining up with TRBD2. V was clipped by 7 bases and J by 5 bases; unmatched bases: 6. CDR1 and CDR2 (germline): SNHLY, FYNNEI. The CDR3 loop spans 16 amino acids. The CDR3 DNA follows: TGTGCCAGCACTGATTGGACTAGCGGGGGGGACAATGAGCAGTTCTTC. Amino acid sequence: CASTDWTSGGDNEQFF.

This rearrangement joins TRBV4-3 to TRBJ2-7; D may be TRBD2 (6 bases). Germline V lookup: CDR1 LGHNA, CDR2 YSLEER. The V gene lost 0 bases and the J gene lost 2 bases, with 14 bases spanning the gap. This CDR3 is 16 amino acids long. As DNA, the CDR3 is TGCGCCAGCAGCCAAGATCAAGGGACTGTTCCCTACGAGCAGTACTTC. It encodes CASSQDQGTVPYEQYF.

This sequence joins TRBV30 and TRBJ2-6; D is unresolved. CDR1 is GTSNPN and CDR2 is SVGIG in the germline V gene (reference sequence). The ends were cut back, 2 bases at V and 0 bases at J, with 11 bases in the middle. The CDR3 totals 16 residues. The CDR3 is CAWSLGSPSGANVLTF. The DNA of the CDR3 is TGTGCCTGGAGTCTGGGTAGCCCCTCTGGGGCCAACGTCCTGACTTTC. The full variable domain, with the rest looked up from reference TRBV30 and TRBJ2-6, is SQTIHQWPATLVQPVGSPLSLECTVEGTSNPNLYWYRQAAGRGLQLLFYSVGIGQISSEVPQNLSASRPQDRQFILSSKKLLLSDSGFYLCAWSLGSPSGANVLTFGAGSRLTVL.

The CDR3 DNA follows: TGTGCCAGCATCCGGACTCCCCAGCATTTT. Translation gives CASIRTPQHF. The chain joins TRBV6-5 to TRBJ1-5; no definite D call. V was trimmed by 7 bases and J by 10 bases, leaving 8 bases between them. Germline assignment: CDR1 MNHEY and CDR2 SVGAGI. The CDR3 has 10 amino acids.

This chain joins TRBV3-1 (or the pseudogene TRBV3-2) and TRBJ1-3; D is undetermined. The CDR3 runs 15 residues. The V end lost 4 bases, the J end lost 8 bases, and 18 bases lay between the germline ends. Germline CDR1 and CDR2: LGHDT and YNNKEL (reference sequence). CDR3 sequence reads: CASSPDRSLRDTIYF. The CDR3 DNA is TGTGCCAGCAGCCCAGATAGGTCTCTGAGGGACACCATATATTTT.

This rearrangement joins TRBV7-2 to TRBJ2-1, with 9 positions matching TRBD1. Germline V lookup: CDR1 SGHTA, CDR2 FQGNSA. Germline trimming cut 3 bases from V and 8 bases from J; bases unmatched to any gene: 14. This CDR3 is 17 amino acids long. The CDR3 sequence: CASSFPGGDRVFHEQFF. The CDR3 nucleotides are TGTGCCAGCAGCTTTCCCGGCGGGGACAGGGTATTCCATGAGCAGTTCTTC.

This chain joins TRBV5-1 and TRBJ1-1, with TRBD1 matching over 7 bases. The CDR3 sequence is 15 residues long. Germline V lookup: CDR1 SGHRS, CDR2 YFSETQ. V was pared by 0 bases and J by 1 base, with 3 bases of the junction left unmatched. CDR3 DNA: TGCGCCAGCAGCTTGGGAGGGACAGAGAACACTGAAGCTTTCTTT. As protein: CASSLGGTENTEAFF. Supplemented by reference TRBV5-1 and TRBJ1-1, the full variable domain reads KAGVTQTPRYLIKTRGQQVTLSCSPISGHRSVSWYQQTPGQGLQFLFEYFSETQRNKGNFPGRFSGRQFSNSRSEMNVSTLELGDSALYLCASSLGGTENTEAFFGQGTRLTVV.

The V and J genes are TRBV7-9 and TRBJ1-1; maybe TRBD1 (5 bases). The germline V gene has CDR1 SEHNR and CDR2 FQNEAQ (reference sequence). This CDR3 contains 16 residues. The ends were cut back, 5 bases at V and 1 base at J, with 17 bases in the middle. The CDR3 is CASSPHLAGGNTEAFF. The CDR3 DNA reads TGTGCCAGCAGCCCACATTTAGCCGGGGGGAACACTGAAGCTTTCTTT.

The V gene is TRBV6-5, the J gene TRBJ2-7; D not certain. Germline-derived CDR1 and CDR2 are MNHEY and SVGAGI. CDR3 length: 14 residues. V lost 4 bases to trimming and J lost 2 bases, with 12 bases between them. The CDR3 loop reads CASSSSVITYEQYF. The CDR3 DNA follows: TGTGCCAGCAGTTCCAGCGTAATTACCTACGAGCAGTACTTC.

V gene TRBV5-1 combines with J gene TRBJ1-3; D may be TRBD1 (5 bases). The CDR3 has 15 amino acids. Per germline, CDR1 SGHRS and CDR2 YFSETQ. Trimming pared 4 bases from V and 0 bases from J, leaving 11 bases between. CDR3 sequence (DNA): TGCGCCAGCAGCCAGCCTGACAGCTCTGGAAACACCATATATTTT. This sequence encodes CASSQPDSSGNTIYF.

CDR3 protein: CSVEGPNYGYTF. CDR3 nucleotides: TGCAGCGTTGAGGGGCCTAACTATGGCTACACCTTC. The chain joins TRBV29-1 to TRBJ1-2; a possible D gene is TRBD1 (5 bases). This CDR3 spans 12 amino acids. V was clipped by 3 bases and J by 0 bases, with 5 bases between them. Germline values: CDR1 SQVTM, CDR2 ANQGSEA.

The chain employs TRBV27 and TRBJ2-3, with 7 nucleotides matching TRBD1. V dropped 8 bases and J dropped 3; count of bases not matched to a gene: 14. CDR3 length: 16 residues. Germline V gene data show CDR1 as MNHEY and CDR2 as SMNVEV (reference sequence). The CDR3 loop reads CASRNLLGQITDTQYF. CDR3 sequence (DNA): TGTGCCAGCCGAAATCTGCTGGGACAGATAACAGATACGCAGTATTTT.

This rearrangement joins TRBV12-3 or TRBV12-4 to TRBJ1-5; D gene uncertain. The CDR3 is 13 amino acids. V shed 6 bases and J shed 5 bases, with 11 bases lying between them. The DNA for the CDR3 is TGTGCCAGCAGCCCGCTAAGAGATCAGCCCCAGCATTTT. This codes for CASSPLRDQPQHF.